The sequence of this TCR beta chain was determined in a study of response to subunit inactivated influenza vaccine. Findings and limits, study-wide: Authors suggested that a seasonal influenza vaccination recruits few new T cells each time.

The sample holds a few counts of this clonotype. No antigen is known for it. TCRdb independently ran MiXCR on the RT-PCR reads; one entry per CDR3 protein. The sample yields 200,000 to 300,000 distinct CDR3 sequences, 12% seen once. The clonotype comes from a man aged 50 to 60 who received an inactivated influenza vaccine. The starting material was non-naive T cells sorted from PBMCs, obtained 14 to 15 days before vaccination.

The CDR3 nucleotides are TGTGCCAGCCCCCCCTTAGGCGGTAACAATGAGCAGTTCTTC. It is translated as CASPPLGGNNEQFF. The chain is built from TRBV7-8 and TRBJ2-1; D uncertain. V gave up 8 bases and J gave up 5 bases, with 16 bases separating them. CDR1 is SGHVS and CDR2 is FQNEAQ in the germline V gene. This CDR3 has 14 amino acids. Filled out from reference TRBV7-8 and TRBJ2-1, the complete variable domain reads GAGVSQSPRYKVAKRGQDVALRCDPISGHVSLFWYQQALGQGPEFLTYFQNEAQLDKSGLPSDRFFAERPEGSVSTLKIQRTQQEDSAVYLCASPPLGGNNEQFFGPGTRLTVL.